The 27 T cell receptor beta chains given below trace back to one sample, sequenced in a study of T cell repertoires in cytomegalovirus infection. Antigens of these TCRs are unknown. A single record per CDR3 protein comes from TCRdb applying MiXCR to the reads. The sample shows more than 250,000 distinct CDR3 sequences, 25% of them seen only once. The starting material was cultured PBMCs, obtained from culture after CMV antigen stimulation. These receptors were obtained from a human donor in good health (CMV status not recorded). Some clones in this sample may be carry-over from other donors' samples.

The rearrangement joins TRBV11-2 to TRBJ2-7; tentatively, D is TRBD1 (6 bases). This CDR3 spans 23 amino acids. V was pared by 0 bases and J by 4 bases, with 37 bases between. Germline V gene sequence: CDR1 SGHAT, CDR2 FQNNGV. CDR3 bases: TGTGCCAGCAGCTTAGATACGGCAGGGGTGGCACCGACGGAGAGGAGGCCTTGGTACGAGCAGTACGTC. As protein: CASSLDTAGVAPTERRPWYEQYV.

This clonotype showed up just a few times. The chain has TRBV28 and TRBJ1-3, with D unclear. This CDR3 comprises 14 residues. The V end lost 2 bases, the J end lost 0 bases, and 5 bases lay between the germline ends. Germline V gives CDR1 MDHEN, CDR2 SYDVKM. CDR3 nucleotide sequence: TGTGCCAGCAGTTTACAGCCCTCTGGAAACACCATATATTTT. It is translated as CASSLQPSGNTIYF. Supplemented by reference TRBV28 and TRBJ1-3, the full variable domain reads DVKVTQSSRYLVKRTGEKVFLECVQDMDHENMFWYRQDPGLGLRLIYFSYDVKMKEKGDIPEGYSVSREKKERFSLILESASTNQTSMYLCASSLQPSGNTIYFGEGSWLTVV.

The V call is TRBV4-1, the J call TRBJ1-3; D gene uncertain. CDR3 length: 14 amino acids. Trimming stripped 4 bases from V and 6 bases from J, with 13 bases between. The V gene's germline CDR1 is MGHRA and CDR2 YSYEKL. The CDR3 region has the DNA TGCGCCAGCAGCCGAGATCTTTCGATAAACACCATATATTTT. Residues: CASSRDLSINTIYF.

The rearrangement uses TRBV9 and TRBJ2-1, with a tentative D call TRBD2 (5 bases). CDR3 length: 15 amino acids. The V and J ends lost 2 bases and 0 bases respectively, with 9 bases between them. The germline CDR1 and CDR2 sequences are SGDLS and YYNGEE. The CDR3 sequence is CASSVLGSSYNEQFF. The CDR3 coding sequence is TGTGCCAGCAGCGTTTTAGGGAGCTCCTACAATGAGCAGTTCTTC.

The chain joins TRBV19 to TRBJ1-2, with D tentatively TRBD1 (5 bases). Per the germline V gene, CDR1 is LNHDA and CDR2 is SQIVND (reference sequence). This CDR3 has 13 amino acids. V gave up 8 bases and J gave up 4 bases, with 14 bases separating them. The CDR3 loop reads CASLLTAGYGYTF. CDR3 coding DNA: TGTGCCAGTTTGTTGACAGCGGGCTATGGCTACACCTTC.

This rearrangement joins TRBV11-2 to TRBJ1-2; no clear D gene. CDR1 SGHAT and CDR2 FQNNGV come from the germline V gene. CDR3 length: 14 residues. The V gene lost 3 bases and the J gene lost 11 bases, with 19 bases spanning the gap. This CDR3 reads CASSFAGGFSYYTF. CDR3 coding DNA: TGTGCCAGCAGCTTCGCCGGTGGGTTCAGTTATTACACCTTC.

This clonotype has more than one count but fewer than ten. The chain uses TRBV6-5 and TRBJ2-1; 12 nucleotides align to TRBD2. J was trimmed by 0 bases and V by 0 bases; bases with no gene match: 3. The CDR3 is 18 residues long. CDR1 and CDR2 from the germline V gene are MNHEY and SVGAGI. CDR3 coding DNA: TGTGCCAGCAGTTACTCGACTAGCGGGAGCACCTCCTACAATGAGCAGTTCTTC. It encodes CASSYSTSGSTSYNEQFF.

On this clonotype itself: The junction departs from the called germline gene at one end, perhaps through a read error. V usage is TRBV6-2 or TRBV6-3 and J usage is TRBJ2-3; TRBD2 agrees at 8 bases. The CDR3 has 16 residues. Germline V gives CDR1 MNHEY, CDR2 SVGEGT. In DNA, the CDR3 is TGCGCAGCGACGGAAAGCGGGAGATTCTCCACAGATACGCAGTATTTT. It specifies CAATESGRFSTDTQYF.

This clonotype was found many times. The chain is built from TRBV2 and TRBJ2-1; maybe TRBD1 (5 bases). The V end was cut by 4 bases, the J end by 4 bases, with 14 bases between. The CDR3 length is 15 residues. The germline V gene has CDR1 SNHLY and CDR2 FYNNEI. CDR3 amino acids: CASSVGRRTYNEQFF. The CDR3 DNA is TGTGCCAGCAGTGTAGGGCGGCGGACATACAATGAGCAGTTCTTC.

This clonotype was observed a few times. V usage is TRBV29-1 and J usage is TRBJ2-1; TRBD2 agrees at 7 bases. CDR1 and CDR2 (germline): SQVTM, ANQGSEA. This CDR3 comprises 15 residues. Trimming removed 7 bases from V and 2 bases from J; junction bases left unmatched: 11. The CDR3, as DNA: TGCAGCGCAGAGAGGTCTAGCGGCACCTACAATGAGCAGTTCTTC. Protein sequence: CSAERSSGTYNEQFF.

The genes are TRBV27 and TRBJ1-5; maybe TRBD1 (5 bases). The CDR3 is made up of 15 amino acids. V was shortened by 5 bases and J by 2 bases, with 13 bases between the two germline ends. Germline V CDR1 and CDR2: MNHEY, SMNVEV (reference sequence). CDR3 in amino acids: CASSGGTLGNQPQHF. The CDR3 coding sequence is TGTGCCAGCAGTGGGGGGACGCTTGGCAATCAGCCCCAGCATTTT.

This clonotype occurred many times. The genes are TRBV7-2 and TRBJ2-7; D might be TRBD1 (6 bases). Trimming stripped 5 bases from V and 0 bases from J, with 14 bases between. The CDR3 loop spans 15 amino acids. Germline V lookup: CDR1 SGHTA, CDR2 FQGNSA. The CDR3 coding sequence is TGTGCCAGCAGCCCATCCACAGGGTCCTCCTACGAGCAGTACTTC. Its protein product is CASSPSTGSSYEQYF.

The genes are TRBV12-3 or TRBV12-4 and TRBJ1-5; possible D gene TRBD1, 6 bases. The CDR3 length is 15 residues. V was clipped by 8 bases and J by 0 bases, with 14 bases between them. CDR3 loop: CASRRDTDSNQPQHF. Here the CDR3 DNA reads TGTGCCAGCCGCCGGGACACGGATAGCAATCAGCCCCAGCATTTT.

Many counts were recorded for this clonotype. The chain has TRBV6-1 and TRBJ2-5; TRBD1 agrees at 8 bases. CDR1 is MNHNS and CDR2 is SASEGT in the germline V gene. J was trimmed by 2 bases and V by 7 bases; bases with no gene match: 9. This CDR3 spans 15 amino acids. CDR3 sequence (DNA): TGTGCCAGCAAGGGGACAGGAGGATTTCAAGAGACCCAGTACTTC. Its protein is CASKGTGGFQETQYF.

V usage is TRBV3-1 and J usage is TRBJ2-1; D possibly corresponds to TRBD1 (5 bases). Trimming cost V 4 bases and J 9 bases, with 16 bases left between them. CDR1 LGHDT and CDR2 YNNKEL come from the germline V gene (reference sequence). The CDR3 covers 14 residues. The CDR3, as DNA: TGTGCCAGCAGCCCTCAGGGCTGGGCAGGTGAGCAGTTCTTC. It is translated as CASSPQGWAGEQFF.

This clonotype was picked up a small number of times. This sequence joins TRBV6-1 and TRBJ2-7; 10 bases fit TRBD1. Losses at the gene ends were 5 bases for V and 5 bases for J; bases not matched to a gene: 6. This CDR3 is 14 amino acids long. Germline CDR1 MNHNS, CDR2 SASEGT. The CDR3 coding sequence is TGTGCCAGCAGTCCCGGGACAGGGGTCAACGAGCAGTACGTC. Amino acid sequence: CASSPGTGVNEQYV.

In this sample, this clonotype turned up many times. The rearrangement joins TRBV19 to TRBJ2-4; D possibly corresponds to TRBD2 (5 bases). CDR1 and CDR2 (germline): LNHDA, SQIVND (reference sequence). V was clipped by 2 bases and J by 1 base, with 12 bases between them. The CDR3 has 16 residues. In DNA form, the CDR3 reads TGTGCCAGTAGTATAACAATTCCGGGGGCCAAAAACATTCAGTACTTC. It codes for CASSITIPGAKNIQYF.

This clonotype was picked up a small number of times. This chain joins TRBV27 and TRBJ2-1; unclear D gene. The CDR3 is 14 residues long. Trimming took 0 bases from V and 8 from J, leaving 11 bases between them. Germline lookup yields CDR1 MNHEY and CDR2 SMNVEV (reference sequence). This CDR3 is CASSLSVPTDEQFF. The CDR3 bases are TGTGCCAGCAGTTTATCGGTCCCCACGGATGAGCAGTTCTTC.

The rearrangement links TRBV30 to TRBJ2-3, with TRBD1 identical over 9 bases. This CDR3 comprises 15 residues. Germline CDR1 is GTSNPN and CDR2 is SVGIG (reference sequence). The J segment lost 2 bases and the V segment lost 2 bases, leaving 5 bases of the junction unmatched. CDR3 loop: CAWSYTGGLTDTQYF. The CDR3 DNA reads as TGTGCCTGGAGTTACACAGGGGGCCTCACAGATACGCAGTATTTT.

As for this clonotype: One end of the junction does not line up with germline, which may come from a read error. The rearrangement uses TRBV7-3 and TRBJ2-5; TRBD2 might be the D (6 bases). This CDR3 has 15 residues. Germline values: CDR1 SGHTA, CDR2 FQGTGA. The CDR3 region is CASSLSPRESETQYF. The CDR3, as DNA: TGTGCTAGCAGCTTAAGCCCTCGGGAGTCCGAGACCCAGTACTTC. The full variable domain, in which reference TRBV7-3 and TRBJ2-5 provide the parts outside the CDR3, is GAGVSQTPSNKVTEKGKYVELRCDPISGHTALYWYRQSLGQGPEFLIYFQGTGAADDSGLPNDRFFAVRPEGSVSTLKIQRTERGDSAVYLCASSLSPRESETQYFGPGTRLLVL.

This clonotype was counted at least ten times. The rearrangement joins TRBV12-3 or TRBV12-4 to TRBJ2-3; 7 positions match TRBD2. The J segment lost 2 bases and the V segment lost 4 bases, leaving 6 bases of the junction unmatched. There are 15 residues in the CDR3. The CDR3: CASSSQAGTTDTQYF. The CDR3 DNA follows: TGTGCCAGCAGTTCCCAAGCGGGGACCACAGATACGCAGTATTTT.

Only a few counts were recorded for this clonotype. This chain connects TRBV5-6 to TRBJ1-2; D not certain. Germline V gene lookup returns CDR1 SGHDT and CDR2 YYEEEE. Between the trimmed V and J ends, which lost 4 bases and 0 bases, there was a span of 4 bases. CDR3 length: 12 residues. CDR3 bases: TGTGCCAGCAGCACAACTAACTATGGCTACACCTTC. As protein: CASSTTNYGYTF. Using reference TRBV5-6 and TRBJ1-2 for the parts outside the CDR3, the full variable domain is DAGVTQSPTHLIKTRGQQVTLRCSPKSGHDTVSWYQQALGQGPQFIFQYYEEEERQRGNFPDRFSGHQFPNYSSELNVNALLLGDSALYLCASSTTNYGYTFGSGTRLTVV.

The chain uses TRBV11-3 and TRBJ2-5; D is uncertain. The germline gives CDR1 SGHNT, CDR2 YENEEA. The CDR3 runs 13 residues. V was trimmed by 3 bases and J by 14 bases, leaving 19 bases between them. Here the CDR3 reads CASSLRDHPQAYF. The CDR3 nucleotides read TGTGCCAGCAGCTTGAGAGACCACCCCCAGGCTTACTTC.

The chain employs TRBV28 and TRBJ1-5, with unresolved D. V was clipped by 4 bases and J by 11 bases, with 12 bases between them. Germline loops: CDR1 MDHEN, CDR2 SYDVKM. The CDR3 covers 12 residues. The CDR3 sequence is CASSSSPVAQHF. In nucleotides, the CDR3 is TGTGCCAGCAGTTCCAGTCCGGTTGCCCAGCATTTT. Full variable domain (rest looked up from reference TRBV28 and TRBJ1-5): DVKVTQSSRYLVKRTGEKVFLECVQDMDHENMFWYRQDPGLGLRLIYFSYDVKMKEKGDIPEGYSVSREKKERFSLILESASTNQTSMYLCASSSSPVAQHFGDGTRLSIL.

This clonotype occurred a few times. V gene TRBV7-2 combines with J gene TRBJ1-1; D gene unclear. The CDR3 contains 13 residues. Trimming cost V 5 bases and J 6 bases, with 13 bases left between them. The germline V gene encodes CDR1 SGHTA and CDR2 FQGNSA. The CDR3 region is CASSQPAVAEAFF. The CDR3 bases are TGTGCCAGCAGCCAGCCCGCAGTCGCTGAAGCTTTCTTT.

The V gene is TRBV10-3, the J gene TRBJ2-1; 11 bases are shared with TRBD2. J lost 7 bases, V lost 7 bases, and 15 bases had no gene match. CDR3 length: 17 amino acids. The germline gives CDR1 ENHRY, CDR2 SYGVKD. This chain's CDR3 is CAITDPYSGRAVNEQFF. CDR3 DNA sequence: TGTGCCATCACTGATCCCTATAGCGGGAGGGCCGTGAATGAGCAGTTCTTC.

The chain carries TRBV4-3 and TRBJ2-4; possibly TRBD2 for D (6 bases). Germline CDR1 and CDR2: LGHNA and YSLEER. The CDR3 consists of 12 residues. With 3 bases removed from V and 6 bases from J, the gap between germline ends came to 6 bases. CDR3 protein: CASSQGGNIQYF. The CDR3 region has the DNA TGCGCCAGCAGCCAGGGGGGAAACATTCAGTACTTC.